This TCR beta chain was recovered during a study of sequential checkpoint blockade in melanoma. About the research overall: Arm A got nivolumab then ipilimumab; arm B the reverse, 1:1. After both sequences, patients received maintenance nivolumab.

Method: immunoSEQ multiplex PCR; TCRdb's copy keeps in-frame clones and lacks some. The table has about 19,000 clones, around 83% seen once. Treatment meaning: randomized to nivolumab then ipilimumab (arm A) or the reverse (arm B). Live CD3+CD8+ CD19− CD56− cells were sorted from PBMCs. This CDR3 is 16 amino acids long. Trimming took 3 bases from V and 1 from J; bases not matched to a gene: 8. CDR1 is ENHRY, CDR2 SYGVKD, per germline. The J gene is TRBJ1-1, the V gene TRBV10-3; TRBD1 aligns across 7 bases. Sequencing used CD8+ T cells sorted from blood (inferred from file names), obtained from a patient given nivolumab and ipilimumab in sequence. This clonotype was sampled from a human donor with melanoma. CDR3 DNA: TGTGCCATCAGTGACGGAGGGGCAGGGGGGAACACTGAAGCTTTCTTT. Amino acid sequence: CAISDGGAGGNTEAFF.